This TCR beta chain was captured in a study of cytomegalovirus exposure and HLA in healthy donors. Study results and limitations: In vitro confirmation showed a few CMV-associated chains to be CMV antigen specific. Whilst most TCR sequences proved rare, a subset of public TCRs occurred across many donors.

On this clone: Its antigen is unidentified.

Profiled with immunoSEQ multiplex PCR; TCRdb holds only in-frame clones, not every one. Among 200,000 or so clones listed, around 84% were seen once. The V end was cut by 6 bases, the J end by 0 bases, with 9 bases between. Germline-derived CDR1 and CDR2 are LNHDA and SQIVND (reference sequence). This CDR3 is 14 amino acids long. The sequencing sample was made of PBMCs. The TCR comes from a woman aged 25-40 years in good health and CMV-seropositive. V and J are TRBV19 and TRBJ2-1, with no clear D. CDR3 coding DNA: TGTGCCAGTAGAGTGGTCGGCTCCTACAATGAGCAGTTCTTC. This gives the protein CASRVVGSYNEQFF. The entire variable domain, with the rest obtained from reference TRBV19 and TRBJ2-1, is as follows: DGGITQSPKYLFRKEGQNVTLSCEQNLNHDAMYWYRQDPGQGLRLIYYSQIVNDFQKGDIAEGYSVSREKKESFPLTVTSAQKNPTAFYLCASRVVGSYNEQFFGPGTRLTVL.